These 32 T cell receptor beta chains came from one sample sequenced in a study of blood T cell repertoires in COVID-19. TCRdb's table, derived via immunoSEQ multiplex PCR, lists solely in-frame clones and lacks some. This sample yields under 250,000 clones, of which 65% to 90% are seen a single time; about 9.1% belongs to the top ten. Sequenced material: PBMCs or T cells enriched from blood (not recorded which). The receptors here all came from a woman aged 50 to 60 with acute COVID-19.

This chain uses TRBV2 with TRBJ2-2, with 10 nucleotides matching TRBD1. The CDR3 totals 14 residues. CDR1 SNHLY and CDR2 FYNNEI come from the germline V gene. J gave up 7 bases and V 5 bases, and 4 bases lay outside the gene matches. This CDR3 is CASSYRDRGGELFF. For the CDR3, the DNA is TGTGCCAGCAGTTACCGGGACAGGGGCGGGGAGCTGTTTTTT.

The gene calls are TRBV21-1 and TRBJ1-2; no check of the table's D call, TRBD1, against the DNA was made. TRBV21-1 is classified as a pseudogene. There are 15 residues in the CDR3. CDR3 DNA sequence: TGTGCCAGAGCACGTGGGACAGGGGATCACTATGGCTACACCTTC. Translated, it gives CARARGTGDHYGYTF.

This chain joins TRBV24-1 and TRBJ1-2, with a possible D match to TRBD1 (5 bases). V was clipped by 4 bases and J by 9 bases, with 11 bases between them. The CDR3 contains 12 residues. Germline values: CDR1 KGHDR, CDR2 SFDVKD. The CDR3 reads CATSEDSRSYTF. The CDR3 nucleotides read TGTGCCACCAGTGAAGACAGTAGGAGCTACACCTTC.

V gene TRBV5-1 combines with J gene TRBJ2-1; TRBD1 might be the D (6 bases). Looked up from germline, CDR1 is SGHRS and CDR2 is YFSETQ. The CDR3 length is 16 residues. V was pared by 1 base and J by 0 bases, with 11 bases between. Here the CDR3 reads CASSLTGHSSYNEQFF. CDR3 DNA sequence: TGCGCCAGCAGCTTGACGGGACACAGCTCCTACAATGAGCAGTTCTTC.

The rearrangement uses TRBV30 and TRBJ1-3; 7 positions match TRBD1. Germline loops: CDR1 GTSNPN, CDR2 SVGIG (reference sequence). CDR3 length: 16 residues. V lost 1 base and J lost 0; bases outside the gene matches: 6. The CDR3 DNA reads as TGTGCCTGGAGTGCGGACAGGACCTTCTCTGGAAACACCATATATTTT. Its translation is CAWSADRTFSGNTIYF.

The rearrangement uses TRBV5-1 and TRBJ2-7; tentatively, D is TRBD1 (5 bases). The germline gives CDR1 SGHRS, CDR2 YFSETQ. This CDR3 is built from 17 residues. Trimming took 2 bases from V and 0 from J, leaving 18 bases between them. As DNA, the CDR3 is TGCGCCAGCAGCTTTACCCCTCAGGGTATCACCTCCTACGAGCAGTACTTC. The encoded protein is CASSFTPQGITSYEQYF.

This clone has just a few counts. The chain employs TRBV6-1 and TRBJ2-5, with D possibly TRBD1 on 5 matching bases. The V gene lost 1 base and the J gene lost 4 bases, with 10 bases spanning the gap. The CDR3 loop spans 14 amino acids. Germline loops: CDR1 MNHNS, CDR2 SASEGT. In DNA form, the CDR3 reads TGTGCCAGCAGTGAAGAGGGGCAACGAGAGACCCAGTACTTC. It encodes CASSEEGQRETQYF.

The sample holds a few counts of this clone. The V and J genes are TRBV5-1 and TRBJ1-6; 7 bases align to TRBD1. The CDR3 consists of 12 residues. V trimming: 4 bases; J trimming: 16 bases; junction bases outside the gene matches: 8. The germline CDR1 and CDR2 sequences are SGHRS and YFSETQ. The CDR3: CASSTEGGPLHF. The CDR3 DNA is TGCGCCAGCAGCACCGAAGGGGGCCCGCTCCACTTT.

The V gene is TRBV10-3, the J gene TRBJ2-2, with 9 bases matching TRBD2. The CDR3 covers 16 residues. Germline CDR1 reads ENHRY; CDR2 reads SYGVKD. J gave up 4 bases and V 0 bases, and 3 bases lay outside the gene matches. The CDR3 DNA follows: TGTGCCATCAGTGAGTCTGCGGGGGGGCGCACCGGGGAGCTGTTTTTT. Translation: CAISESAGGRTGELFF.

The J gene is TRBJ2-5, the V gene TRBV7-2; TRBD1 matches at 7 bases. Per the germline V gene, CDR1 is SGHTA and CDR2 is FQGNSA. The ends lost 4 bases at V and 5 bases at J; junction bases unmatched: 16. There are 17 residues in the CDR3. The chain's CDR3 is CASSSEVGQVGKETQYF. The CDR3 coding sequence is TGTGCCAGCAGCTCTGAAGTTGGACAGGTCGGGAAGGAGACCCAGTACTTC.

The chain joins TRBV14 to TRBJ1-2; 7 bases fit TRBD1. Germline CDR1 and CDR2: SGHDN and FVKESK. The J segment lost 8 bases and the V segment lost 5 bases, leaving 11 bases of the junction unmatched. The length of the CDR3 is 14 residues. In DNA form, the CDR3 reads TGTGCCAGCAGCGTTCGAGGACAGGCGTCGGGCTACACCTTC. Its protein is CASSVRGQASGYTF.

Comments on this clone: At one of its ends the junction is not consistent with the germline gene, which may arise from a read error. The V gene is TRBV7-9, the J gene TRBJ1-5; TRBD1 matches at 10 bases. This CDR3 is built from 12 residues. Germline CDR1 SEHNR, CDR2 FQNEAQ (reference sequence). CDR3 sequence reads: CASSFSGTGVYF. Written as DNA, the CDR3 is TGTGCCAGCAGCTTTTCGGGGACAGGGGTTTATTTT.

This clone has at least ten counts. This chain links TRBV5-4 with TRBJ2-7, with 9 bases identical to TRBD2. Trimming at V came to 4 bases and at J to 4 bases, leaving 6 bases not matched to a gene. CDR1 and CDR2 (germline): SGHNT, YYREEE (reference sequence). The CDR3 is made up of 14 amino acids. The CDR3 region is CASSRASGAYEQYF. The DNA for the CDR3 is TGTGCCAGCAGCCGGGCTAGCGGGGCTTACGAGCAGTACTTC. The whole variable domain, filled in from reference TRBV5-4 and TRBJ2-7, reads ETGVTQSPTHLIKTRGQQVTLRCSSQSGHNTVSWYQQALGQGPQFIFQYYREEENGRGNFPPRFSGLQFPNYSSELNVNALELDDSALYLCASSRASGAYEQYFGPGTRLTVT.

The rearrangement uses TRBV19 and TRBJ1-2, with a tentative D call TRBD1 (5 bases). Looked up from germline, CDR1 is LNHDA and CDR2 is SQIVND (reference sequence). This CDR3 has 12 residues. V lost 4 bases and J lost 7, with 10 bases in between. The CDR3 sequence is CASSRDWSGYTF. The DNA for the CDR3 is TGTGCCAGTAGTAGGGACTGGAGTGGCTACACCTTC.

In its sample, this clone was seen a few times. V and J are TRBV19 and TRBJ1-5; 9 bases line up with TRBD1. This CDR3 has 16 amino acids. Germline trimming cut 1 base from V and 2 bases from J; bases unmatched to any gene: 3. Germline V lookup: CDR1 LNHDA, CDR2 SQIVND (reference sequence). The CDR3, as DNA: TGTGCCAGTAGTATAGGGGACAGGGCGGGCAATCAGCCCCAGCATTTT. It encodes CASSIGDRAGNQPQHF.

This chain connects TRBV6-1 to TRBJ1-1; D gene uncertain. Germline CDR1 and CDR2: MNHNS and SASEGT. The CDR3 loop spans 14 amino acids. V lost 1 base and J lost 4, with 10 bases in between. CDR3: CASSEVEGFTEAFF. The CDR3 coding sequence is TGTGCCAGCAGTGAAGTCGAGGGTTTCACTGAAGCTTTCTTT.

The chain recombines TRBV13 with TRBJ1-2; 9 bases line up with TRBD1. The CDR3 consists of 18 residues. V gave up 5 bases and J gave up 7 bases; unmatched junction bases: 20. CDR1 and CDR2 from the germline V gene are PRHDT and FYEKMQ (reference sequence). DNA for the CDR3: TGTGCCAGCAGCCCCCGGTTGACCGGACAGGGGAGGTCGAGTGGCTACACCTTC. The encoded protein is CASSPRLTGQGRSSGYTF.

This clone was counted between two and nine times. V is TRBV13 and J is TRBJ1-5, with TRBD1 as a possible D gene (5 bases). This CDR3 is 16 amino acids long. The V end lost 0 bases, the J end lost 1 base, and 10 bases lay between the germline ends. Looked up from germline, CDR1 is PRHDT and CDR2 is FYEKMQ (reference sequence). The CDR3 protein is CASSLGGAVSNQPQHF. For the CDR3, the DNA is TGTGCCAGCAGCTTAGGAGGGGCCGTAAGCAATCAGCCCCAGCATTTT.

The CDR3 loop is CAWDTRTEAFF. Written as DNA, the CDR3 is TGTGCCTGGGACACCCGCACTGAAGCTTTCTTT. This chain links TRBV30 with TRBJ1-1; D unclear. This CDR3 is built from 11 residues. The V gene's germline CDR1 is GTSNPN and CDR2 SVGIG (reference sequence). Trimming shortened V by 5 bases and J by 4 bases, and 8 bases separated the two germline ends.

The chain uses TRBV19 and TRBJ1-1; no firm D call. This CDR3 is 12 amino acids long. CDR1 is LNHDA, CDR2 SQIVND, per germline (reference sequence). The V gene lost 2 bases and the J gene lost 7 bases, with 8 bases spanning the gap. The CDR3 DNA is TGTGCCAGTAGTATACCACAGATTGAAGCTTTCTTT. It specifies CASSIPQIEAFF.

The CDR3: CASSVGQGLRGYTF. For the CDR3, the DNA is TGTGCCAGCAGCGTAGGCCAGGGATTGCGCGGCTACACCTTC. This chain links TRBV9 with TRBJ1-2; D perhaps matches TRBD1 (5 bases). Germline loops: CDR1 SGDLS, CDR2 YYNGEE. This CDR3 is 14 amino acids long. Deletions cut 0 bases from V and 8 bases from J, with 14 bases between.

This clone showed up just once. This chain connects TRBV27 to TRBJ1-2, with a tentative D call TRBD1 (5 bases). V was shortened by 1 base and J by 8 bases, with 14 bases between the two germline ends. CDR3 size: 14 residues. Germline assignment: CDR1 MNHEY and CDR2 SMNVEV (reference sequence). The CDR3 nucleotides read TGTGCCAGCAGTTTATGGGGCAGCTCTTCGGGCTACACCTTC. It translates to CASSLWGSSSGYTF.

The chain uses TRBV19 and TRBJ1-1; no clear D. Germline-derived CDR1 and CDR2 are LNHDA and SQIVND (reference sequence). The CDR3 is made up of 14 amino acids. V was pared by 3 bases and J by 5 bases, with 13 bases between. The CDR3 is CASSIKRSGTEAFF. The CDR3 nucleotides read TGTGCCAGTAGTATTAAACGGAGTGGGACTGAAGCTTTCTTT.

This chain joins TRBV27 and TRBJ1-1; D might be TRBD1 (6 bases). Trimming shortened V by 5 bases and J by 10 bases, and 14 bases separated the two germline ends. The CDR3 loop spans 12 amino acids. CDR1 is MNHEY and CDR2 is SMNVEV in the germline V gene (reference sequence). The chain's CDR3 is CASSPRGTPAFF. DNA for the CDR3: TGTGCCAGCAGTCCCCGAGGGACACCAGCTTTCTTT.

This clone was observed once. V gene TRBV19 combines with J gene TRBJ1-4; 7 bases match TRBD1. The CDR3 length is 14 residues. Germline CDR1 LNHDA, CDR2 SQIVND (reference sequence). Germline trimming cut 6 bases from V and 4 bases from J; bases unmatched to any gene: 5. The CDR3 DNA reads as TGTGCCAGTAGAGGGACAGCCGTTAATGAAAAACTGTTTTTT. Translation gives CASRGTAVNEKLFF.

The rearrangement joins TRBV13 to TRBJ2-1, with TRBD2 matching over 15 bases. This CDR3 is 18 amino acids long. The J segment lost 0 bases and the V segment lost 4 bases, leaving 4 bases of the junction unmatched. Germline V gene sequence: CDR1 PRHDT, CDR2 FYEKMQ (reference sequence). The CDR3 DNA is TGTGCCAGCAGCTCTGGGACTAGCGGGGGGTTCTCCTACAATGAGCAGTTCTTC. Its translation: CASSSGTSGGFSYNEQFF.

In this sample, this clone turned up a few times. The V call is TRBV6-5, the J call TRBJ1-1, with D hard to call. This CDR3 is 14 amino acids long. Germline V lookup: CDR1 MNHEY, CDR2 SVGAGI. The germline V and J ends were trimmed by 4 bases and 5 bases, with 14 bases remaining between them. The CDR3 sequence: CASSLGRRSTEAFF. DNA for the CDR3: TGTGCCAGCAGTTTGGGCAGGCGCTCAACTGAAGCTTTCTTT.

The genes are TRBV6-5 and TRBJ1-1; the match to TRBD1 covers 8 bases. Germline CDR1 is MNHEY and CDR2 is SVGAGI. Germline trimming cut 2 bases from V and 4 bases from J; bases unmatched to any gene: 6. CDR3 length: 15 residues. The CDR3 reads CASSYPGQGGTEAFF. The CDR3 DNA follows: TGTGCCAGCAGTTACCCCGGACAGGGAGGCACTGAAGCTTTCTTT.

The rearrangement links TRBV11-2 to TRBJ1-2, with D possibly being TRBD1 (6 bases). V lost 2 bases to trimming and J lost 5 bases, with 21 bases between them. The CDR3 is 17 amino acids. Germline lookup yields CDR1 SGHAT and CDR2 FQNNGV. The CDR3 nucleotides read TGTGCCAGCAGCTTAAACCCCTTACGGACAGAAAGATATGGCTACACCTTC. Its protein is CASSLNPLRTERYGYTF.

The J gene is TRBJ2-6, the V gene TRBV15; TRBD1 aligns across 8 bases. V lost 5 bases to trimming and J lost 1 base; unmatched junction nucleotides: 10. CDR1 is LNHNV, CDR2 YYDKDF, per germline (reference sequence). The CDR3 runs 18 residues. CDR3 nucleotide sequence: TGTGCCACCAGCGGGGGGACAGGCGCCTTGTCTGGGGCCAACGTCCTGACTTTC. It is translated as CATSGGTGALSGANVLTF.

The genes are TRBV27 and TRBJ1-2, with TRBD1 matching over 8 bases. Germline CDR1 and CDR2: MNHEY and SMNVEV (reference sequence). The CDR3 is 16 residues long. Germline trimming cut 6 bases from V and 4 bases from J; bases unmatched to any gene: 13. CDR3 DNA sequence: TGTGCCAGCAGATCAGCGGATGACAGGGGAGGCTATGGCTACACCTTC. Encoded protein: CASRSADDRGGYGYTF.

The rearrangement links TRBV6-5 to TRBJ1-5, with 9 bases that match TRBD1. The V segment lost 5 bases and the J segment 9 bases; nucleotides outside the gene matches: 8. CDR3 length: 14 residues. CDR1 is MNHEY, CDR2 SVGAGI, per germline. The CDR3 spells CASSPTGGWRPQHF. In DNA, the CDR3 is TGTGCCAGCAGTCCCACAGGGGGCTGGCGGCCCCAGCATTTT.